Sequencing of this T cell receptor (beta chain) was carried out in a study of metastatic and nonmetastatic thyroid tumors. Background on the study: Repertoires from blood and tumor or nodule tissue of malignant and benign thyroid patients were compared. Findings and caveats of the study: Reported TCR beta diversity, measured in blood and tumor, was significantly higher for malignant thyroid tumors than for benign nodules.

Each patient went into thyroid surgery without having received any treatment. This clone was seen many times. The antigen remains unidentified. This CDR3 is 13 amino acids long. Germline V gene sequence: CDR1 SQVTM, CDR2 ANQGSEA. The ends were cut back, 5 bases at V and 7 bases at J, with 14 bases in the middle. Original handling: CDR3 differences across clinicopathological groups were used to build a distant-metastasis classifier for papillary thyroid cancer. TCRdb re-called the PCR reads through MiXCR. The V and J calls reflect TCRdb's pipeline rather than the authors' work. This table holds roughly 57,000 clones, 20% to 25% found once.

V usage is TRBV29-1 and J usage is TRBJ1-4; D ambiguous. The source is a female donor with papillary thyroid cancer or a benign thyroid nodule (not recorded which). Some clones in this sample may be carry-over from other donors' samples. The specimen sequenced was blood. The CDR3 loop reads CSVLVPLSEKLFF. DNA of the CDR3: TGCAGCGTTTTGGTGCCGCTTAGTGAAAAACTGTTTTTT.